This T cell receptor beta chain was captured by sequencing in a study of tissue T cells after allogeneic stem cell transplantation. Repertoires were generated with immunoSEQ multiplex PCR, while TCRdb's copy carries only in-frame clones and drops some. Here the sample spans approximately 5,000 clones, under 60% being singletons. This clone is deemed medium-sized (0.01 to 0.1%). Its matching antigen is unknown. Gene names denote mouse genes. From the germline J gene comes the end of the CDR3, since the read stops 1 residue before it. CDR1 and CDR2 from the germline V gene are LGHNA and YSYQKL. This CDR3 spans 14 amino acids. Trimming took off 0 bases at V and 2 bases at J, with 4 bases between the two ends. General study findings and limits: Within patients, tissue anatomy strongly shaped TCR repertoire composition. Tissue-detected TCR repertoire was only partly captured by blood and spleen T cells. Across patients, clones rarely overlapped, yet motif clusters were shared tissue-specifically.

Time point given: mouse harvest day 7 after allogeneic transplant. Each mouse received 10^7 T-cell-depleted marrow cells plus 10^6 splenic CD5+ T cells by tail vein. This mouse GVHD model was MHC-mismatched B6 to BALB/c, profiled day 7 or 14. V and J are TRBV2 and TRBJ1-4; no firm D call. This clonotype was sampled from a female BALB/c mouse given C57BL/6 T cells with graft-versus-host disease after an allogeneic hematopoietic cell transplant. The material sequenced was gut tissue. The part of the CDR3 DNA that was read is TGTGCCAGCAGCCAAGATACGTCCAACGAAAGATTATTT. It specifies CASSQDTSNERLF. The CDR3 in its entirety is CASSQDTSNERLFF.